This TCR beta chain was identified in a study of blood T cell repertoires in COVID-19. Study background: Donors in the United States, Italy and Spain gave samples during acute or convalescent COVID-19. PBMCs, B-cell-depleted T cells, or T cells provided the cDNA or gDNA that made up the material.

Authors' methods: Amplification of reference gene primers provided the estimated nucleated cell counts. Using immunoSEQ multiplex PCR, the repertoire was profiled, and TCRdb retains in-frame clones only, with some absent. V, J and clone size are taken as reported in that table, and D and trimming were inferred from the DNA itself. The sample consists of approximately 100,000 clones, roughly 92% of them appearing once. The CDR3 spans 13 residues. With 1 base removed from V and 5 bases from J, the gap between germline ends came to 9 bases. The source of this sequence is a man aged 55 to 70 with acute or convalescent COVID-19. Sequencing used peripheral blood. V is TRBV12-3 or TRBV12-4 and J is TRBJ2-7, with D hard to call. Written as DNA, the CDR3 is TGTGCCAGCAGTTTAGGCCTCCACAACGAGCAGTACTTC. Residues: CASSLGLHNEQYF.